This T cell receptor beta chain was sequenced during a study of blood T cell repertoires in COVID-19. As for the study in general: The samples span acute and convalescent COVID-19 from the United States, Italy and Spain. The analysed material was cDNA or gDNA that came from T cells, B-cell-depleted T cells, or PBMCs.

As handled by the study authors: Quantification of nucleated cells was approximated via reference gene primer amplification. TCRdb's table, derived via immunoSEQ multiplex PCR, lists solely in-frame clones and lacks some. V and J calls and clone size are those listed in that table; D and trimming were worked out from the DNA. Of about 250,000 clones in the sample, 70% to 90% are singletons; the top ten hold approximately 2.2%. V was shortened by 2 bases and J by 11 bases, with 15 bases between the two germline ends. Germline V gene data show CDR1 as MNHEY and CDR2 as SVGAGI. This CDR3 comprises 13 residues.

Sequencing input: peripheral blood. This chain joins TRBV6-5 and TRBJ1-1; weak D call: TRBD1 (6 bases). This sequence was found in a middle-aged woman who had recovered from COVID-19. CDR3 protein: CASSYGGGMVAFF. CDR3 bases: TGTGCCAGCAGTTACGGGGGGGGCATGGTGGCTTTCTTT.